What follows describes a single T cell receptor (beta chain). Indicated treatment: 19 received Ad26.COV2.S at low or high dose, single or two shots; about 5 received placebo; per-sample allocation not given. Sampling occurred on day 63 after the first vaccine or placebo injection. This sample is drawn from a study of Ad26.COV2.S vaccination and SARS-CoV-2 variants. The germline V gene encodes CDR1 SGHKS and CDR2 YYEKEE (reference sequence). V was trimmed by 0 bases and J by 1 base, leaving 4 bases between them. The CDR3 totals 13 residues. Assay used: immunoSEQ multiplex PCR; TCRdb lists only in-frame clones, some missing. The table includes about 240,000 clones, approximately 90% detected once.

The material sequenced was peripheral blood, taken in a trial of Ad26.COV2.S vaccine versus placebo. This receptor was identified in a person between 18 and 60 years old who received the Ad26.COV2.S COVID-19 vaccine or a placebo. This sequence joins TRBV5-5 and TRBJ1-1; no clear D gene. The CDR3 DNA is TGTGCCAGCAGCTTGGAGGGGAACACTGAAGCTTTCTTT. Protein product: CASSLEGNTEAFF.